The source of this T cell receptor (beta chain) is a study of blood T cell repertoires in COVID-19. In the study overall: The United States, Italy and Spain were the sources of the acute and convalescent COVID-19 samples.

The V end was cut by 6 bases, the J end by 1 base, with 16 bases between. The germline V gene has CDR1 MDHEN and CDR2 SYDVKM. This CDR3 comprises 15 residues. Some clones are missing from TCRdb's copy, which holds only in-frame ones; the method was immunoSEQ multiplex PCR. Of under 350,000 clones listed, roughly 83% were seen once; the top ten hold less than 6%. The rearrangement uses TRBV28 and TRBJ2-7; D perhaps matches TRBD1 (6 bases). Sequenced: peripheral blood. The sequence came from a man in his sixties who had recovered from COVID-19. The CDR3 DNA reads TGTGCCAGCAGCTTTAGGGCAGGGGAATCCTACGAGCAGTACTTC. Translating it yields CASSFRAGESYEQYF. The full variable domain, with the rest looked up from reference TRBV28 and TRBJ2-7, is DVKVTQSSRYLVKRTGEKVFLECVQDMDHENMFWYRQDPGLGLRLIYFSYDVKMKEKGDIPEGYSVSREKKERFSLILESASTNQTSMYLCASSFRAGESYEQYFGPGTRLTVT.